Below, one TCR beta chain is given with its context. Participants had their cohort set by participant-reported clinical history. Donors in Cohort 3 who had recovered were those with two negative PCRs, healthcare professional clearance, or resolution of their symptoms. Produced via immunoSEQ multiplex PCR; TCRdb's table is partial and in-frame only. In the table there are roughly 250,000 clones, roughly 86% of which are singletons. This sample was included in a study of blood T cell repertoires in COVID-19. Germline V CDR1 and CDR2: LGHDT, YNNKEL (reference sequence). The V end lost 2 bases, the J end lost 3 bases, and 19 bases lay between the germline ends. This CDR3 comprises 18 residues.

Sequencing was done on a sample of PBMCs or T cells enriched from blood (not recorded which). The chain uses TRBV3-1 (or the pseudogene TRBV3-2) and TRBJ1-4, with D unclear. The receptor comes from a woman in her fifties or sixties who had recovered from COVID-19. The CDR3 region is CASSQSLLPNKPNEKLFF. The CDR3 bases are TGTGCCAGCAGCCAATCCCTGTTACCCAATAAGCCTAATGAAAAACTGTTTTTT.